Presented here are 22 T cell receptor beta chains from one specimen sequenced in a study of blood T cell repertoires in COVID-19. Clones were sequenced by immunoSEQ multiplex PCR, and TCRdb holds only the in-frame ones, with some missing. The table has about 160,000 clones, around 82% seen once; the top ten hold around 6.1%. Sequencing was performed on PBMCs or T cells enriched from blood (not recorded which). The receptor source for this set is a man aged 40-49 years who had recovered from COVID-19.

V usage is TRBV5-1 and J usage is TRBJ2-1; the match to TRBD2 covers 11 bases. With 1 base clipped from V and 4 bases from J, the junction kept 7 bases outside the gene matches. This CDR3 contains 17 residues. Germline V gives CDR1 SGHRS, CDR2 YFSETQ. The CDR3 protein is CASSLTLAGGDYNEQFF. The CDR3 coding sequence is TGCGCCAGCAGCTTGACCCTAGCGGGGGGCGATTACAATGAGCAGTTCTTC.

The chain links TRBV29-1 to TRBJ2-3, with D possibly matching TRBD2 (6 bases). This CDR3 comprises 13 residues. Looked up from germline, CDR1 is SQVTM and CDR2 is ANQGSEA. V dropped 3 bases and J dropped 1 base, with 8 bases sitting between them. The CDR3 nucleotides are TGCAGCGTTGACTCGGGAGGCACAGATACGCAGTATTTT. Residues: CSVDSGGTDTQYF.

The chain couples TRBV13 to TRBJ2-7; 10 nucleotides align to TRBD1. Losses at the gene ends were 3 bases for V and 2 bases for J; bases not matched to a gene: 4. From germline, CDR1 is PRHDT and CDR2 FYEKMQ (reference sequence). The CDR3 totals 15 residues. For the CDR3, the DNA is TGTGCCAGCAGCTTGGGGACAGGGGCGACCTACGAGCAGTACGTC. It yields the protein CASSLGTGATYEQYV.

The CDR3 region is CASIPSGEGSDTQYF. The DNA for the CDR3 is TGTGCCAGCATCCCTAGCGGGGAGGGTTCGGATACGCAGTATTTT. This rearrangement joins TRBV6-5 to TRBJ2-3, with 9 bases identical to TRBD2. The CDR3 is made up of 15 amino acids. The germline V gene encodes CDR1 MNHEY and CDR2 SVGAGI. The junction had 11 bases not matched to a gene; V was cut back by 7 bases and J by 6 bases.

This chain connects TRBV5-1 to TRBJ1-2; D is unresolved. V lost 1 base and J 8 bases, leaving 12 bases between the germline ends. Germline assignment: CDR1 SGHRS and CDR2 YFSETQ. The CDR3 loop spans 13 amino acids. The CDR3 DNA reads TGCGCCAGCAGCTTGTCGGGGTCTGGCGGCTACACCTTC. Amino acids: CASSLSGSGGYTF. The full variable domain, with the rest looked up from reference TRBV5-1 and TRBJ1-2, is KAGVTQTPRYLIKTRGQQVTLSCSPISGHRSVSWYQQTPGQGLQFLFEYFSETQRNKGNFPGRFSGRQFSNSRSEMNVSTLELGDSALYLCASSLSGSGGYTFGSGTRLTVV.

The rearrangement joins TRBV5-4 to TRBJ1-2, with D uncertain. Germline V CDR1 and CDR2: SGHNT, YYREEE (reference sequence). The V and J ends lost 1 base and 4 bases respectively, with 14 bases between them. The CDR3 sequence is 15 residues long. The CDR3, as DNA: TGTGCCAGCAGCTTGCGTGCGGCGACGGTCTATGGCTACACCTTC. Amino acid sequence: CASSLRAATVYGYTF.

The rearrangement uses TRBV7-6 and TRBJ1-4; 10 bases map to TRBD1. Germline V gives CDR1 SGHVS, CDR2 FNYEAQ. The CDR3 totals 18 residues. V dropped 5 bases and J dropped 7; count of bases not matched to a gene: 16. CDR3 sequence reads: CASSDRGDRGRNLEKLFF. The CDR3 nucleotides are TGTGCCAGCAGCGATAGAGGGGACAGGGGCCGCAATCTTGAAAAACTGTTTTTT.

The CDR3 here is CASSDNYEQYF. The DNA for the CDR3 is TGTGCCAGCAGCGACAATTACGAGCAGTACTTC. The chain has TRBV9 and TRBJ2-7; D is uncertain. CDR3 size: 11 residues. Germline values: CDR1 SGDLS, CDR2 YYNGEE. V shed 3 bases and J shed 4 bases, with 5 bases lying between them.

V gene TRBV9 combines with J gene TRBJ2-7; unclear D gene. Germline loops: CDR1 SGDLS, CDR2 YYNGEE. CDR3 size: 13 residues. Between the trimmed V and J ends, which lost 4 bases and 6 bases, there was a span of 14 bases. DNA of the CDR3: TGTGCCAGCAGCCCTTACCGCGTATCCGAGCAGTACTTC. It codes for CASSPYRVSEQYF.

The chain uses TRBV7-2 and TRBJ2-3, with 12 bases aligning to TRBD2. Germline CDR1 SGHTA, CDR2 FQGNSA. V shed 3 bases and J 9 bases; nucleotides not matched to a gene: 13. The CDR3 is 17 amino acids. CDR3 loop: CASSFLQLASGGATQYF. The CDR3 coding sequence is TGTGCCAGCAGCTTCCTTCAGCTTGCTAGCGGGGGGGCCACGCAGTATTTT.

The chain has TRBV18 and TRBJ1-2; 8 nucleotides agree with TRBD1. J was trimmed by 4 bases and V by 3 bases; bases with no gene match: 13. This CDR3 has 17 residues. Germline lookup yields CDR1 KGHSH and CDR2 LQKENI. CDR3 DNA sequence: TGTGCCAGCTCACCCCCGGGACAGGAGCAGGTGAGCTATGGCTACACCTTC. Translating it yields CASSPPGQEQVSYGYTF. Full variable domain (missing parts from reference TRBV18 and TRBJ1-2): NAGVMQNPRHLVRRRGQEARLRCSPMKGHSHVYWYRQLPEEGLKFMVYLQKENIIDESGMPKERFSAEFPKEGPSILRIQQVVRGDSAAYFCASSPPGQEQVSYGYTFGSGTRLTVV.

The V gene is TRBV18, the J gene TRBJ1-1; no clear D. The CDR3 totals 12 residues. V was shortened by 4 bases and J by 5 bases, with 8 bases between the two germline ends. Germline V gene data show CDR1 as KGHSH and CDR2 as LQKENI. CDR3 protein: CASSLVITEAFF. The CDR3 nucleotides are TGTGCCAGCTCACTCGTTATAACTGAAGCTTTCTTT.

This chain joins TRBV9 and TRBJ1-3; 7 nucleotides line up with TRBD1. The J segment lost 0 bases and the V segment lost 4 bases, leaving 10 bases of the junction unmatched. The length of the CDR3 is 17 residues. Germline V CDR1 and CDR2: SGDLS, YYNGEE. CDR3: CASSNSPTGNSGNTIYF. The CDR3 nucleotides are TGTGCCAGCAGCAATTCCCCGACAGGGAACTCTGGAAACACCATATATTTT.

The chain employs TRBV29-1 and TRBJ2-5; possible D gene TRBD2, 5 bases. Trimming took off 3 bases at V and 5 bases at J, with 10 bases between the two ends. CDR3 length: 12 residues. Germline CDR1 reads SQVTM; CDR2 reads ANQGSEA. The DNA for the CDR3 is TGCAGCGTTGAGAGGGCAGCGGAGACCCAGTACTTC. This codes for CSVERAAETQYF.

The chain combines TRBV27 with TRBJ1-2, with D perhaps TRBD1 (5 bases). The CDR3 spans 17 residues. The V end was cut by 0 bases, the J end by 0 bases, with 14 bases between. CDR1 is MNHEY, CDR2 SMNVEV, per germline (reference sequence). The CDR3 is CASSLSPRQGSNYGYTF. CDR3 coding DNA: TGTGCCAGCAGTTTATCCCCCCGGCAGGGTTCTAACTATGGCTACACCTTC.

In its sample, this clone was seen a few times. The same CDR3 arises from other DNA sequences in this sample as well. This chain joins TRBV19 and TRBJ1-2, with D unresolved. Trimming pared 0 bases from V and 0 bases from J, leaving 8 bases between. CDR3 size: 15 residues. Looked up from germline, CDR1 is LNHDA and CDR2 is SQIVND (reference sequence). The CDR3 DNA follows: TGTGCCAGTAGTATAGATACAGTTGCTAACTATGGCTACACCTTC. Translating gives CASSIDTVANYGYTF.

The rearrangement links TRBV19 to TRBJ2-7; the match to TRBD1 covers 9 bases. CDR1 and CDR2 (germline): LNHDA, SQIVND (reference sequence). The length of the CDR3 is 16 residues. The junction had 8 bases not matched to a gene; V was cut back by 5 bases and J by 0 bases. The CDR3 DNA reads TGTGCCAGTAGTGTGGGGACAGGGATGATCTCCTACGAGCAGTACTTC. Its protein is CASSVGTGMISYEQYF.

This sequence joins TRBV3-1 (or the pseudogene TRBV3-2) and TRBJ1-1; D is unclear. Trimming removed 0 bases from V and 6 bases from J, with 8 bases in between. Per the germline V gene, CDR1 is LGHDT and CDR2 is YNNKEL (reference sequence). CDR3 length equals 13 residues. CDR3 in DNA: TGTGCCAGCAGCCAAGAGTTGCCAGCTGAAGCTTTCTTT. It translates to CASSQELPAEAFF.

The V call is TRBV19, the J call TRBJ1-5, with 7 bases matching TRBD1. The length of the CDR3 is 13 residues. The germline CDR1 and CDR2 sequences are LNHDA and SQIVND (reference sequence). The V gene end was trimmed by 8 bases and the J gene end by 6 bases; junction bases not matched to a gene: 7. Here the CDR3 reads CASYRGQGQPQHF. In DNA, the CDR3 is TGTGCCAGTTACAGGGGCCAGGGTCAGCCCCAGCATTTT.

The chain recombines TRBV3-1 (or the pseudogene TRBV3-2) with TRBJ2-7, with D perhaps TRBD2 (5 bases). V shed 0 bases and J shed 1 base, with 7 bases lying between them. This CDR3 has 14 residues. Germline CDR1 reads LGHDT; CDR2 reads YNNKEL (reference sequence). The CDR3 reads CASSQDTRSYEQYF. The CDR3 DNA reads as TGTGCCAGCAGCCAAGATACTAGGTCCTACGAGCAGTACTTC.

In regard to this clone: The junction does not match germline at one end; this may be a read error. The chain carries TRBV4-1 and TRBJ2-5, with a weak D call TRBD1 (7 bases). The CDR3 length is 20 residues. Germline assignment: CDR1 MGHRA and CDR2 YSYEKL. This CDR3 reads CASSEDGRGGGTADQETQYF. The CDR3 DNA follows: TGCGCCAGCAGCGAAGATGGACGGGGAGGCGGGACAGCGGACCAAGAGACCCAGTACTTC.

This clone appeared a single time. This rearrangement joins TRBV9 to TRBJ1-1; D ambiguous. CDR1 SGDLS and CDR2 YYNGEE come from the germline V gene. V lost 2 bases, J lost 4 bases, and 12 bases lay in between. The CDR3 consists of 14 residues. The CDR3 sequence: CASSVSFLGTEAFF. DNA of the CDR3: TGTGCCAGCAGCGTTAGCTTCTTGGGCACTGAAGCTTTCTTT.